This paragraph covers one T cell receptor beta chain sequence. The antigen remains unidentified. This record belongs to a study of OX40 agonist ivuxolimab in advanced cancers. Study details: Recorded diagnoses for dose-escalation patients were hepatocellular carcinoma, melanoma, renal cell or head and neck cancer. Points from the study as a whole: Specificity for antigen went undetermined in the expanded peripheral T cells.

Germline-derived CDR1 and CDR2 are SGHAT and FQNNGV. Trimming at V came to 1 base and at J to 3 bases, leaving 3 bases not matched to a gene. CDR3 length: 14 amino acids. It was autoimmune disease history or systemic immunosuppression that excluded patients. Clones were sequenced by immunoSEQ multiplex PCR, and TCRdb holds only the in-frame ones, with some missing. The sample has 70,000 or so clones, approximately 86% seen once. Sequences were derived from CD4+ or CD8+ T cells sorted from blood, sampled in a trial of the OX40 agonist ivuxolimab. The V and J genes are TRBV11-2 and TRBJ2-7; 7 bases line up with TRBD1. This TCR derives from an adult with an advanced solid tumor such as melanoma, head and neck, liver or kidney cancer. CDR3 in DNA: TGTGCCAGCAGCTTAGCACAGGGGATCTACGAGCAGTACGTC. It codes for CASSLAQGIYEQYV.